The 3 T cell receptor beta chains given below trace back to one sample, sequenced in a study of cytomegalovirus exposure and HLA in healthy donors. PCR used 60 Vbeta primers and 13 Jbeta primers. TCRdb keeps only in-frame clones here, not all; method: immunoSEQ multiplex PCR. The sample contains 95,000 to 150,000 clones, approximately 80% of which appear only once. Sequencing was performed on PBMCs. The receptor source for this set is a woman aged 40 to 50 in good health and CMV-seropositive.

This sequence joins TRBV7-2 and TRBJ1-2, with TRBD1 identical over 10 bases. Germline V gene lookup returns CDR1 SGHTA and CDR2 FQGNSA. With 6 bases clipped from V and 4 bases from J, the junction kept 5 bases outside the gene matches. This CDR3 has 14 amino acids. The CDR3 nucleotides read TGTGCCAGCAGGATAGGACAGGGGGTCTATGGCTACACCTTC. The encoded protein is CASRIGQGVYGYTF. The full variable domain, rest sourced from reference TRBV7-2 and TRBJ1-2, is GAGVSQSPSNKVTEKGKDVELRCDPISGHTALYWYRQSLGQGLEFLIYFQGNSAPDKSGLPSDRFSAERTGGSVSTLTIQRTQQEDSAVYLCASRIGQGVYGYTFGSGTRLTVV.

This chain connects TRBV21-1 to TRBJ2-7; no check of the table's D call, TRBD1, against the DNA was made. TRBV21-1 is classified as a pseudogene. This CDR3 spans 16 amino acids. DNA for the CDR3: TGTGCCAGCAGCAAAGGCCGGACAGGCCCTATGAGGGAGCAGTACTTC. As protein: CASSKGRTGPMREQYF.

Of note for this clone: The identical CDR3 is also encoded by other nucleotide sequences in the sample. The V and J genes are TRBV2 and TRBJ1-5, with 7 positions matching TRBD1. This CDR3 spans 15 amino acids. CDR1 SNHLY and CDR2 FYNNEI come from the germline V gene. Trimming took 0 bases from V and 7 from J; bases not matched to a gene: 6. In nucleotides, the CDR3 is TGTGCCAGCAGTGAAGCCAGGGGGGCAGGGCAGCCCCAGCATTTT. Protein product: CASSEARGAGQPQHF.